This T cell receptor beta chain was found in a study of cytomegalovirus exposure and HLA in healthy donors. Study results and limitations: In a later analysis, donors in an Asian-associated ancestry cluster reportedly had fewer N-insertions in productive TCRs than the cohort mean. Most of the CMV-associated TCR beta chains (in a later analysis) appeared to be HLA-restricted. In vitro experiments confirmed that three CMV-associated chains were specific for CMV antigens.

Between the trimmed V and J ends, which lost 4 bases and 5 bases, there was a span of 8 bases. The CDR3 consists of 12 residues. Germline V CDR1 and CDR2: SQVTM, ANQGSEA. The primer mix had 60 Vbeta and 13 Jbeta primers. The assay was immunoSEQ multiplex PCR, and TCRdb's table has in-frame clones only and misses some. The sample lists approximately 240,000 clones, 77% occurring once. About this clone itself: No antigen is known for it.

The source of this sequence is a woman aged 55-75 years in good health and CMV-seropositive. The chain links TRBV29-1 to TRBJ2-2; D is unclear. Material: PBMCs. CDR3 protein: CSVVRVTGELFF. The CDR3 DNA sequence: TGCAGCGTTGTCCGAGTAACCGGGGAGCTGTTTTTT.